Below are 19 T cell receptor beta chains sequenced from a single sample in a study of CD8+CD57+ T cells in acquired aplastic anemia. The authors sequenced patients whose flow cytometry had shown CD8+CD57+ cell expansion. TCR beta VDJ and CDR3 were profiled, and genomic DNA was the template. TCRdb passed the reads through MiXCR, listing each CDR3 protein once. There are 160,000 or so distinct CDR3 sequences in the sample; roughly two thirds occur only once, and more than 35% lies in the top ten. Sequencing was done on a sample of sorted CD4+, CD8+, or CD8+CD57+ T cells (not recorded which) from PBMCs. The origin of the receptors is a human donor with aplastic anemia.

This clonotype occurred once. V usage is TRBV7-9 and J usage is TRBJ2-7; D tentatively fits TRBD1 or TRBD2 (5 bases each). CDR3 length equals 15 residues. Trimming pared 1 base from V and 6 bases from J, leaving 16 bases between. Per the germline V gene, CDR1 is SEHNR and CDR2 is FQNEAQ (reference sequence). CDR3 sequence: CASSLGSTGPGEQYF. The CDR3, as DNA: TGTGCCAGCAGCTTAGGTAGCACGGGGCCCGGCGAGCAGTACTTC.

J is TRBJ2-1 and V is TRBV19; 10 bases agree with TRBD2. Per germline, CDR1 LNHDA and CDR2 SQIVND (reference sequence). The trim removed 6 bases at V and 6 bases at J, leaving 5 bases unmatched. The CDR3 covers 14 residues. This CDR3 reads CASRNLAGANEQFF. The CDR3 nucleotides read TGTGCCAGTAGGAACCTAGCGGGAGCCAATGAGCAGTTCTTC.

Written as DNA, the CDR3 is TGTGCCAGCAGCTTGGGGGCAGGGTACGTGAACACTGAAGCTTTCTTT. It encodes CASSLGAGYVNTEAFF. The chain is built from TRBV5-6 and TRBJ1-1; possibly TRBD1 for D (5 bases). The CDR3 consists of 16 residues. V shed 0 bases and J shed 0 bases, with 12 bases lying between them. The germline V gene has CDR1 SGHDT and CDR2 YYEEEE.

The gene calls are TRBV20-1 and TRBJ2-1; the D call may be TRBD1 or TRBD2 (5 bases each). Germline V gene lookup returns CDR1 DFQATT and CDR2 SNEGSKA (reference sequence). The CDR3 has 14 amino acids. Here the CDR3 reads CSTPGGTGVNEQFF. The CDR3 DNA reads as TGCAGCACCCCTGGGGGTACCGGGGTAAATGAGCAGTTCTTC.

This chain links TRBV24-1 with TRBJ2-1; TRBD1 matches at 7 bases. From germline, CDR1 is KGHDR and CDR2 SFDVKD. J was trimmed by 4 bases and V by 3 bases; bases with no gene match: 5. The CDR3 has 15 residues. CDR3 sequence (DNA): TGTGCCACCAGTGATAGCCAGGGGGTGTACAATGAGCAGTTCTTC. It specifies CATSDSQGVYNEQFF.

Only one count was recorded for this clonotype. J is TRBJ2-1 and V is TRBV5-6, with 10 positions matching TRBD2. The CDR3 is 17 residues long. Germline V CDR1 and CDR2: SGHDT, YYEEEE. V gave up 4 bases and J gave up 10 bases; unmatched junction bases: 17. CDR3 sequence reads: CASSQDRRASGSSEQFF. DNA of the CDR3: TGTGCCAGCAGCCAAGATCGAAGGGCTAGCGGGAGTTCCGAGCAGTTCTTC.

In this sample, this clonotype turned up a few times. The chain is built from TRBV7-2 and TRBJ1-2; D unresolved. Trimming shortened V by 4 bases and J by 8 bases, and 11 bases separated the two germline ends. This CDR3 spans 12 amino acids. Per the germline V gene, CDR1 is SGHTA and CDR2 is FQGNSA. CDR3 nucleotides: TGTGCCAGCAGCTCGTCGCGGCCCGGCTACACCTTC. Translation gives CASSSSRPGYTF.

The chain carries TRBV14 and TRBJ1-2; D unresolved. CDR1 and CDR2 from the germline V gene are SGHDN and FVKESK. Trimming shortened V by 6 bases and J by 3 bases, and 11 bases separated the two germline ends. The CDR3 totals 13 residues. The CDR3 loop reads CASSRLIDYGYTF. The CDR3 DNA reads TGTGCCAGCAGTCGACTCATCGACTATGGCTACACCTTC.

The J gene is TRBJ1-4, the V gene TRBV7-9; D not resolved. Germline CDR1 is SEHNR and CDR2 is FQNEAQ (reference sequence). This CDR3 has 15 residues. Trimming pared 5 bases from V and 5 bases from J, leaving 15 bases between. The CDR3 DNA follows: TGTGCCAGCAGCCCTCCAGTGGAGAACAATGAAAAACTGTTTTTT. Its translation: CASSPPVENNEKLFF. The entire variable domain, with the rest obtained from reference TRBV7-9 and TRBJ1-4, is as follows: DTGVSQNPRHKITKRGQNVTFRCDPISEHNRLYWYRQTLGQGPEFLTYFQNEAQLEKSRLLSDRFSAERPKGSFSTLEIQRTEQGDSAMYLCASSPPVENNEKLFFGSGTQLSVL.

In its sample, this clonotype was seen once. The chain couples TRBV6-5 to TRBJ1-6; D perhaps matches TRBD1 (5 bases). Germline values: CDR1 MNHEY, CDR2 SVGAGI. This CDR3 has 16 residues. V was pared by 0 bases and J by 9 bases, with 15 bases between. CDR3 residues: CASSYSIPGTSSPLHF. CDR3 coding DNA: TGTGCCAGCAGTTACTCGATCCCGGGGACCAGTTCACCCCTCCACTTT.

The V call is TRBV19, the J call TRBJ1-3; D remains ambiguous. Germline lookup yields CDR1 LNHDA and CDR2 SQIVND (reference sequence). Between the trimmed V and J ends, which lost 3 bases and 0 bases, there was a span of 9 bases. The CDR3 extends over 15 amino acids. This CDR3 reads CASSISESSGNTIYF. DNA of the CDR3: TGTGCCAGTAGTATTTCAGAGTCCTCTGGAAACACCATATATTTT.

This chain uses TRBV24-1 with TRBJ2-1, with 9 bases matching TRBD1. The CDR3 consists of 12 residues. CDR1 KGHDR and CDR2 SFDVKD come from the germline V gene. The ends lost 3 bases at V and 15 bases at J; junction bases unmatched: 5. DNA for the CDR3: TGTGCCACCAGTGATCCTGGACAGGGGTGGTTCTTC. Translating gives CATSDPGQGWFF.

At least ten counts were recorded for this clonotype. The chain employs TRBV6-4 and TRBJ1-5; 8 nucleotides line up with TRBD1. This CDR3 is built from 15 residues. J lost 1 base, V lost 6 bases, and 5 bases had no gene match. Germline values: CDR1 MRHNA, CDR2 SNTAGT. The CDR3 spells CASSQTGGSNQPQHF. The DNA for the CDR3 is TGTGCCAGCAGCCAAACAGGGGGGAGCAATCAGCCCCAGCATTTT.

The gene calls are TRBV2 and TRBJ1-5; no clear D gene. The CDR3 runs to 13 residues. With 4 bases removed from V and 3 bases from J, the gap between germline ends came to 7 bases. Germline V gene lookup returns CDR1 SNHLY and CDR2 FYNNEI. The CDR3 nucleotides read TGTGCCAGCAGTGCGTCCCCCAATCAGCCCCAGCATTTT. It translates to CASSASPNQPQHF.

As concerns this clonotype: An end of the junction does not agree with germline; a read error may underlie this. The V gene is TRBV7-9, the J gene TRBJ2-7; no clear D. This CDR3 region has 13 residues. CDR1 and CDR2 (germline): SEHNR, FQNEAQ (reference sequence). The CDR3 here is CASSNSRSYGQYF. In DNA, the CDR3 is TGTGCCAGCAGCAACAGTCGCTCCTACGGGCAGTACTTC.

CDR3 nucleotides: TGTGCCAGCAGGGGACTAGCGGGAGACGGGGAGACCCAGTACTTC. Protein sequence: CASRGLAGDGETQYF. The chain employs TRBV2 and TRBJ2-5; 14 bases line up with TRBD2. From germline, CDR1 is SNHLY and CDR2 FYNNEI. The CDR3 totals 15 residues. J lost 5 bases, V lost 6 bases, and 5 bases had no gene match.

Only one count was recorded for this clonotype. The CDR3, as DNA: TGCAGCGTTGAAAGGAGCTACCAAGAGACCCAGTACTTC. It yields the protein CSVERSYQETQYF. The chain employs TRBV29-1 and TRBJ2-5; D not certain. Trimming removed 2 bases from V and 0 bases from J, with 7 bases in between. CDR1 is SQVTM, CDR2 ANQGSEA, per germline. The CDR3 sequence is 13 residues long.

This clonotype appeared a few times. CDR3 sequence: CSARDRGDGYTF. The CDR3 nucleotides are TGCAGTGCTAGAGACAGGGGGGACGGCTACACCTTC. J is TRBJ1-2 and V is TRBV20-1, with 7 bases fitting TRBD1. The CDR3 runs 12 residues. J was trimmed by 8 bases and V by 0 bases; bases with no gene match: 3. CDR1 and CDR2 from the germline V gene are DFQATT and SNEGSKA (reference sequence).

In this sample, this clonotype turned up a few times. This chain joins TRBV5-6 and TRBJ2-5, with 11 bases that match TRBD2. Looked up from germline, CDR1 is SGHDT and CDR2 is YYEEEE. V shed 4 bases, J shed 1 base, and the junction held 12 bases outside the gene matches. This CDR3 has 18 residues. The CDR3 loop reads CASSPTERLAGIQETQYF. The CDR3 bases are TGTGCCAGCAGCCCAACCGAGAGACTAGCGGGAATCCAAGAGACCCAGTACTTC.